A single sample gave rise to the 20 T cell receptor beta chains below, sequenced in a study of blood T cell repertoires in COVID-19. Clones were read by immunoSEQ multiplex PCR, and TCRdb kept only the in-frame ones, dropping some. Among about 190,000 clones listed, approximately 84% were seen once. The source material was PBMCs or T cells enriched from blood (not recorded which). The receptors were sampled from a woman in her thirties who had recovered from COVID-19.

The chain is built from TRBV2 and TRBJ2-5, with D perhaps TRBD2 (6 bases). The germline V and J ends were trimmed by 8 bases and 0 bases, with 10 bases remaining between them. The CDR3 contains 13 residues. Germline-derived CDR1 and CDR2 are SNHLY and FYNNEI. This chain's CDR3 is CASLEGNQETQYF. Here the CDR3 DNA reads TGTGCCAGCCTGGAGGGCAACCAAGAGACCCAGTACTTC.

As DNA, the CDR3 is TGTGCCAGCCAAACAACAGGGGGCTATGGCTACACCTTC. Translation: CASQTTGGYGYTF. The genes are TRBV2 and TRBJ1-2; 8 bases match TRBD1. With 8 bases clipped from V and 4 bases from J, the junction kept 6 bases outside the gene matches. The CDR3 loop spans 13 amino acids. The germline V gene encodes CDR1 SNHLY and CDR2 FYNNEI.

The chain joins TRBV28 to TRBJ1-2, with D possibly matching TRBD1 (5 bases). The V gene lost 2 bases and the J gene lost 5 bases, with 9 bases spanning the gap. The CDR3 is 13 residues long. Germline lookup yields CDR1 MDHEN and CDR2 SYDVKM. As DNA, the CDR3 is TGTGCCAGCAGTTTAGAGACAGATTATGGCTACACCTTC. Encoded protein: CASSLETDYGYTF.

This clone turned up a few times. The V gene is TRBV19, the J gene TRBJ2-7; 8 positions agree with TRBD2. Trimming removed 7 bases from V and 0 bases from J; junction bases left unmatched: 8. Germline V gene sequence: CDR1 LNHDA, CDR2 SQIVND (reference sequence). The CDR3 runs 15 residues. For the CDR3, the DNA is TGTGCCAGTACTACGGGAGGGCCGGGCTCCTACGAGCAGTACTTC. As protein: CASTTGGPGSYEQYF.

The CDR3 reads CASSLKADWEAFF. The CDR3 DNA reads TGTGCCAGCAGCTTGAAGGCGGACTGGGAAGCTTTCTTT. V usage is TRBV5-6 and J usage is TRBJ1-1; D is unclear. Per the germline V gene, CDR1 is SGHDT and CDR2 is YYEEEE. Trimming took off 1 base at V and 8 bases at J, with 12 bases between the two ends. The CDR3 is made up of 13 amino acids.

The chain's CDR3 is CASSIPPRGLQMNTEAFF. In nucleotides, the CDR3 is TGTGCCAGTAGTATACCCCCCAGGGGGCTCCAAATGAACACTGAAGCTTTCTTT. This chain uses TRBV19 with TRBJ1-1; 8 bases are shared with TRBD1. The CDR3 loop spans 18 amino acids. Trimming removed 2 bases from V and 0 bases from J; junction bases left unmatched: 11. Germline V CDR1 and CDR2: LNHDA, SQIVND (reference sequence).

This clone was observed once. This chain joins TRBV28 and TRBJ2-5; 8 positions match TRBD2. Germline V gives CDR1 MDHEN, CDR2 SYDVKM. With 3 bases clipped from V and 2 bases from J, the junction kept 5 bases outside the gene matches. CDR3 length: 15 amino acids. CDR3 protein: CASSFLAGGQETQYF. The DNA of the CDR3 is TGTGCCAGCAGTTTTTTGGCGGGGGGACAAGAGACCCAGTACTTC.

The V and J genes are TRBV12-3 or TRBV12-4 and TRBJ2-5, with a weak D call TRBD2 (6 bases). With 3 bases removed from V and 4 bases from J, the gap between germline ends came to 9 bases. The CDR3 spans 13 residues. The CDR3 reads CASSLGLRETQYF. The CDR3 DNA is TGTGCCAGCAGTTTGGGACTCCGAGAGACCCAGTACTTC.

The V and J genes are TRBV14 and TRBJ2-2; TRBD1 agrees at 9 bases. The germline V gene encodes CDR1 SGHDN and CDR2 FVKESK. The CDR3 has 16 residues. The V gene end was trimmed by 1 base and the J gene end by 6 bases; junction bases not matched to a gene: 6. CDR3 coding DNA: TGTGCCAGCAGCCAAGGAGGGACAGGGTTTCCCGGGGAGCTGTTTTTT. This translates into CASSQGGTGFPGELFF.

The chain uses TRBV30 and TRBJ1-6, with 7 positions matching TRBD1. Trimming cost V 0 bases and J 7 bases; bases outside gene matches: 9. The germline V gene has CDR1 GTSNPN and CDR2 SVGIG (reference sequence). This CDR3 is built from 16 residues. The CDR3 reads CAWSVSGGGSNSPLHF. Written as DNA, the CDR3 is TGTGCCTGGAGTGTTTCGGGAGGGGGCTCGAATTCACCCCTCCACTTT.

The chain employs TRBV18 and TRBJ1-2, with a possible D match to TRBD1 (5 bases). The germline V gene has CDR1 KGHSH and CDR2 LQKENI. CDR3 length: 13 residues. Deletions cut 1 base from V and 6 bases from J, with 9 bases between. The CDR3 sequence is CASSPLGPNGYTF. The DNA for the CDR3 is TGTGCCAGCTCACCACTGGGGCCTAATGGCTACACCTTC.

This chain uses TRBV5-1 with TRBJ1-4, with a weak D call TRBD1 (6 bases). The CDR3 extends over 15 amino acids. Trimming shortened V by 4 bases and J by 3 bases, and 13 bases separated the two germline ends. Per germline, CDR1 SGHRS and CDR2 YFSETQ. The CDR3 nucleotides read TGCGCCAGCAGCGAACAGGGTTTGCCTAATGAAAAACTGTTTTTT. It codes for CASSEQGLPNEKLFF.

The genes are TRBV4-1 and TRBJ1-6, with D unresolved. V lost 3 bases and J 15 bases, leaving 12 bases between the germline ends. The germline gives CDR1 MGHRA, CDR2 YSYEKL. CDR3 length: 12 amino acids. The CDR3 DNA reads TGCGCCAGCAGCCAGGCCCTTGGTCACCTCCACTTT. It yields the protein CASSQALGHLHF.

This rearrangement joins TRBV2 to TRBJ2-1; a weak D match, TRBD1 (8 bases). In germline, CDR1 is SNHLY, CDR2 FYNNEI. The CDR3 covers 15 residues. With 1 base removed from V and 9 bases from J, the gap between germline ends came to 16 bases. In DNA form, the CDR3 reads TGTGCCAGCAGTGAAGTCAGGGGGCGCGGGGGTGAGCAGTTCTTC. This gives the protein CASSEVRGRGGEQFF.

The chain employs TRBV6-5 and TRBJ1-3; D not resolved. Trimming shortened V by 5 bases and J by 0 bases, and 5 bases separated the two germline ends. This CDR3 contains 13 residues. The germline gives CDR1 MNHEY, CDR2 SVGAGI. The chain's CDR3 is CASSRGSGNTIYF. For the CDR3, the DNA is TGTGCCAGCAGTCGAGGCTCTGGAAACACCATATATTTT.

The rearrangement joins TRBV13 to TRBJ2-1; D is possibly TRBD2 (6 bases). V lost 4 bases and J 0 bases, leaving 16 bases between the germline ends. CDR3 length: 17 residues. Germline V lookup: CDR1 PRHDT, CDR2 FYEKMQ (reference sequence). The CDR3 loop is CASSSTRMADSYNEQFF. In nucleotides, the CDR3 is TGTGCCAGCAGCTCGACTAGAATGGCGGACTCCTACAATGAGCAGTTCTTC.

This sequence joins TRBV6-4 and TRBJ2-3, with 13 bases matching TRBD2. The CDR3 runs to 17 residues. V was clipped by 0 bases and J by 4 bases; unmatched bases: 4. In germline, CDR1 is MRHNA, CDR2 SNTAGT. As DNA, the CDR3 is TGTGCCAGCAGTGACTCCCGACTAGCGGGAGGTCCAGATACGCAGTATTTT. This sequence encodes CASSDSRLAGGPDTQYF.

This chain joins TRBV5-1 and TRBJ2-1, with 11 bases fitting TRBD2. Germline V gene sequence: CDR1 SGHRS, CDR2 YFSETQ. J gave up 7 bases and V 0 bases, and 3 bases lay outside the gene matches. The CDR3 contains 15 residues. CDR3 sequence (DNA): TGCGCCAGCAGCTTGGATGCTAGCGGGGGGAATGAGCAGTTCTTC. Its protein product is CASSLDASGGNEQFF. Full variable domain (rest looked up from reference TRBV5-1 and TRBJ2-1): KAGVTQTPRYLIKTRGQQVTLSCSPISGHRSVSWYQQTPGQGLQFLFEYFSETQRNKGNFPGRFSGRQFSNSRSEMNVSTLELGDSALYLCASSLDASGGNEQFFGPGTRLTVL.

The CDR3 spells CAWTIQGGYTF. CDR3 bases: TGTGCCTGGACCATCCAGGGGGGCTACACCTTC. The rearrangement links TRBV30 to TRBJ1-2; perhaps TRBD1 as D (6 bases). In germline, CDR1 is GTSNPN, CDR2 SVGIG (reference sequence). The CDR3 totals 11 residues. Between the trimmed V and J ends, which lost 4 bases and 8 bases, there was a span of 11 bases.

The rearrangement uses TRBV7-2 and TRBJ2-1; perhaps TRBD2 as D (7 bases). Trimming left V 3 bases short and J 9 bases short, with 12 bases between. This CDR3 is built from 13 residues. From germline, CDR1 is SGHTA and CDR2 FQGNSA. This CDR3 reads CASSFMGGREQFF. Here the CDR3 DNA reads TGTGCCAGCAGCTTTATGGGGGGGCGTGAGCAGTTCTTC.